What follows are 10 T cell receptor beta chains derived from one specimen sequenced in a study of blood T cell repertoires in COVID-19. Generated by immunoSEQ multiplex PCR, the TCRdb table keeps only in-frame clones and is missing some. The sample has some 150,000 clones; around 87% are singletons. The sample was peripheral blood. The receptors were gathered from a human donor in a cohort sampled during active COVID-19.

V and J are TRBV21-1 and TRBJ2-7; the D call in the table, TRBD2, was not verified against the DNA. TRBV21-1 is classified as a pseudogene. CDR3 length: 16 residues. The CDR3 coding sequence is TGTGCCAGCAGCGGTTTCTTTAGCGGGGGGGCCTACGAGCAGTACTTC. As protein: CASSGFFSGGAYEQYF.

The rearrangement links TRBV4-2 to TRBJ2-3, with 9 positions matching TRBD2. The CDR3 is 18 amino acids. With 1 base clipped from V and 2 bases from J, the junction kept 10 bases outside the gene matches. Germline values: CDR1 LGHNA, CDR2 YNFKEQ. CDR3 loop: CASSQAFALAGTTDTQYF. In DNA form, the CDR3 reads TGTGCCAGCAGCCAAGCCTTCGCCCTAGCGGGAACCACAGATACGCAGTATTTT.

The V gene is TRBV5-5, the J gene TRBJ2-7; 7 bases are a match to TRBD1. Trimming cost V 0 bases and J 5 bases; bases outside gene matches: 2. The CDR3 totals 13 residues. CDR1 SGHKS and CDR2 YYEKEE come from the germline V gene (reference sequence). As DNA, the CDR3 is TGTGCCAGCAGCTTGGAGGGGGCGGACGAGCAGTACTTC. It encodes CASSLEGADEQYF.

The chain recombines TRBV12-3 or TRBV12-4 with TRBJ2-4; D is uncertain. Trimming stripped 6 bases from V and 0 bases from J, with 3 bases between. This CDR3 comprises 12 residues. CDR3 amino acids: CASSRAKNIQYF. The CDR3 DNA sequence: TGTGCCAGCAGCCGAGCCAAAAACATTCAGTACTTC.

The chain carries TRBV28 and TRBJ1-2, with D hard to call. The CDR3 sequence is 11 residues long. V was cut by 4 bases and J by 8 bases, with 8 bases left in between. CDR1 and CDR2 from the germline V gene are MDHEN and SYDVKM. The CDR3 spells CASSYNGGYTF. CDR3 nucleotides: TGTGCCAGCAGTTACAATGGCGGCTACACCTTC.

The chain joins TRBV6-1 to TRBJ1-1, with D possibly TRBD1 on 6 matching bases. Trimming took 4 bases from V and 2 from J, leaving 20 bases between them. Germline CDR1 and CDR2: MNHNS and SASEGT. The length of the CDR3 is 17 residues. CDR3 nucleotide sequence: TGTGCCAGCAGTGTCAATCGGGGGGGGCAGCTTAACACTGAAGCTTTCTTT. It is translated as CASSVNRGGQLNTEAFF.

The chain has TRBV6-2 or TRBV6-3 and TRBJ1-5; possibly TRBD1 for D (5 bases). The CDR3 is 14 residues long. V was trimmed by 6 bases and J by 3 bases, leaving 12 bases between them. Per germline, CDR1 MNHEY and CDR2 SVGEGT. The CDR3 coding sequence is TGTGCCAGCAGCACAGACAGTTACAATCAGCCCCAGCATTTT. The encoded protein is CASSTDSYNQPQHF.

The chain recombines TRBV3-1 (or the pseudogene TRBV3-2) with TRBJ2-3; tentatively, D is TRBD2 (5 bases). Germline V gene sequence: CDR1 LGHDT, CDR2 YNNKEL (reference sequence). Deletions cut 6 bases from V and 4 bases from J, with 14 bases between. CDR3 length: 14 amino acids. In DNA form, the CDR3 reads TGTGCCAGCAGACGGACTCCGGCGGCAGATACGCAGTATTTT. Residues: CASRRTPAADTQYF.

The chain has TRBV10-3 and TRBJ2-7; 8 nucleotides line up with TRBD2. The CDR3 runs 15 residues. The J segment lost 4 bases and the V segment lost 3 bases, leaving 8 bases of the junction unmatched. Germline CDR1 ENHRY, CDR2 SYGVKD. The CDR3 bases are TGTGCCATCAGTGAAGGGGCGGGGGGTATTTACGAGCAGTACTTC. Translation gives CAISEGAGGIYEQYF.

This clone was detected once. The chain recombines TRBV4-1 with TRBJ2-7; perhaps TRBD1 as D (6 bases). This CDR3 has 15 amino acids. The germline CDR1 and CDR2 sequences are MGHRA and YSYEKL. With 0 bases removed from V and 6 bases from J, the gap between germline ends came to 15 bases. CDR3 nucleotides: TGCGCCAGCAGCCAAGAAAGTTCAGGGGAGTCCGAGCAGTACTTC. Its translation: CASSQESSGESEQYF.